The 25 T cell receptor beta chains given below trace back to one sample, sequenced in a study of identical twins. TCRdb processed the 5' RACE reads anew with MiXCR; each CDR3 protein has one entry. The table records hundreds of thousands of distinct CDR3 sequences, roughly an eighth of them present only once. These data were also reused for a study on yellow fever vaccine responses in identical twins.

What was sequenced was PBMCs. The receptors were sampled from a woman aged 18-29 years in good health.

This clonotype was recorded at least ten times. This chain links TRBV28 with TRBJ1-6; possibly TRBD1 for D (6 bases). This CDR3 is 15 amino acids long. V was trimmed by 10 bases and J by 4 bases, leaving 17 bases between them. Germline lookup yields CDR1 MDHEN and CDR2 SYDVKM. The CDR3 sequence is CATFGNRDYNSPLHF. The CDR3 region has the DNA TGTGCCACATTTGGAAACAGGGATTATAATTCACCCCTCCACTTT. Variable domain in full (rest from reference TRBV28 and TRBJ1-6): DVKVTQSSRYLVKRTGEKVFLECVQDMDHENMFWYRQDPGLGLRLIYFSYDVKMKEKGDIPEGYSVSREKKERFSLILESASTNQTSMYLCATFGNRDYNSPLHFGNGTRLTVT.

This clonotype has ten or more counts. The chain links TRBV6-2 or TRBV6-3 to TRBJ2-3; 12 nucleotides agree with TRBD1. The germline CDR1 and CDR2 sequences are MNHEY and SVGEGT. This CDR3 comprises 14 residues. Trimming took 9 bases from V and 6 from J; bases not matched to a gene: 7. Here the CDR3 reads CASGGTGGADTQYF. CDR3 bases: TGTGCCAGTGGAGGGACAGGGGGCGCGGATACGCAGTATTTT.

The chain recombines TRBV29-1 with TRBJ2-5, with 11 bases aligning to TRBD2. Germline loops: CDR1 SQVTM, CDR2 ANQGSEA. The CDR3 runs to 15 residues. V trimming: 7 bases; J trimming: 5 bases; junction bases outside the gene matches: 12. The CDR3 sequence is CSATPTSGSDETQYF. Written as DNA, the CDR3 is TGCAGCGCTACCCCAACTAGCGGGAGTGACGAGACCCAGTACTTC.

In DNA form, the CDR3 reads TGCAGTGCTAGAGATCGTCGAGATGTCGGGGAGCTGTTTTTT. It translates to CSARDRRDVGELFF. V and J are TRBV20-1 and TRBJ2-2; D uncertain. The CDR3 is 14 residues long. CDR1 is DFQATT and CDR2 is SNEGSKA in the germline V gene (reference sequence). The V gene lost 0 bases and the J gene lost 7 bases, with 12 bases spanning the gap.

This clonotype occurred many times. The chain carries TRBV7-8 and TRBJ2-2; D is ambiguous. The V and J ends lost 1 base and 5 bases respectively, with 14 bases between them. Per the germline V gene, CDR1 is SGHVS and CDR2 is FQNEAQ. The CDR3 is 16 amino acids. CDR3 nucleotides: TGTGCCAGCAGCTTAGTGGCCGCGGTGAATACCGGGGAGCTGTTTTTT. Translation gives CASSLVAAVNTGELFF.

This clonotype was counted ten times or more. The CDR3 loop reads CSVGYRLAGNTGELFF. The DNA of the CDR3 is TGCAGCGTTGGCTATCGCCTTGCGGGGAACACCGGGGAGCTGTTTTTT. The chain couples TRBV29-1 to TRBJ2-2; TRBD2 might be the D (5 bases). Germline V gene data show CDR1 as SQVTM and CDR2 as ANQGSEA. Trimming took 4 bases from V and 1 from J, leaving 16 bases between them. This CDR3 has 16 amino acids.

V and J are TRBV2 and TRBJ1-4, with D possibly being TRBD1 (6 bases). The CDR3 spans 13 residues. The germline V gene encodes CDR1 SNHLY and CDR2 FYNNEI. The V and J ends lost 8 bases and 6 bases respectively, with 13 bases between them. DNA for the CDR3: TGTGCCAGCTCGCCAGGGGCGGATGAAAAACTGTTTTTT. It is translated as CASSPGADEKLFF.

This rearrangement joins TRBV10-2 to TRBJ2-1; 8 positions agree with TRBD2. Germline CDR1 is WSHSY and CDR2 is SAAADI. V dropped 7 bases and J dropped 0; count of bases not matched to a gene: 8. The CDR3 runs to 16 residues. CDR3 sequence: CASNGLAQSSYNEQFF. CDR3 nucleotide sequence: TGCGCCAGCAACGGACTAGCCCAAAGCTCCTACAATGAGCAGTTCTTC.

The chain combines TRBV4-1 with TRBJ2-2, with 7 bases fitting TRBD2. Germline trimming cut 3 bases from V and 1 base from J; bases unmatched to any gene: 8. This CDR3 region has 17 residues. Germline V gene sequence: CDR1 MGHRA, CDR2 YSYEKL. As DNA, the CDR3 is TGCGCCAGCAGCCAGGGGAGGGGCGGAAGGAACACCGGGGAGCTGTTTTTT. Its protein is CASSQGRGGRNTGELFF.

There are many counts of this clonotype. This chain connects TRBV24-1 to TRBJ2-3; the D is unclear. The CDR3 is made up of 12 amino acids. V was trimmed by 1 base and J by 6 bases, leaving 4 bases between them. Germline CDR1 KGHDR, CDR2 SFDVKD. CDR3 in DNA: TGTGCCACCAGTGATTTTGGGGATACGCAGTATTTT. Translating it yields CATSDFGDTQYF.

This clonotype was counted ten times or more. The chain recombines TRBV10-3 with TRBJ2-1, with 9 nucleotides matching TRBD2. The CDR3 has 17 residues. Germline V gives CDR1 ENHRY, CDR2 SYGVKD. V gave up 4 bases and J gave up 0 bases; unmatched junction bases: 7. CDR3 in amino acids: CAISGPSGASSYNEQFF. In nucleotides, the CDR3 is TGTGCCATCAGTGGGCCTAGCGGGGCGAGCTCCTACAATGAGCAGTTCTTC.

This clonotype was picked up a small number of times. J is TRBJ2-7 and V is TRBV10-3, with 14 bases that match TRBD2. V dropped 6 bases and J dropped 2; count of bases not matched to a gene: 3. From germline, CDR1 is ENHRY and CDR2 SYGVKD. This CDR3 region has 15 residues. This chain's CDR3 is CAISTGLAGAYEQYF. As DNA, the CDR3 is TGTGCCATCAGCACGGGACTAGCGGGAGCCTACGAGCAGTACTTC.

This clonotype came up many times. The chain combines TRBV5-1 with TRBJ2-7, with D possibly being TRBD1 (6 bases). The CDR3 is made up of 16 amino acids. CDR1 and CDR2 from the germline V gene are SGHRS and YFSETQ. V was trimmed by 5 bases and J by 1 base, leaving 19 bases between them. This CDR3 is CASRTRPDSPSYEQYF. The DNA of the CDR3 is TGCGCCAGCAGAACCCGTCCGGACAGCCCTTCCTACGAGCAGTACTTC.

Note on this clonotype: A read error may be the cause here, since a much bigger clone is one base away. The CDR3 DNA reads TGTGCCAGCAGTTACGAGGATACGCAGTATTTT. Translated: CASSYEDTQYF. The J gene is TRBJ2-3, the V gene TRBV6-2 or TRBV6-3, with D unclear. V shed 2 bases and J shed 6 bases, with 3 bases lying between them. Germline V gene data show CDR1 as MNHEY and CDR2 as SVGEGT. The CDR3 has 11 residues.

This clonotype was seen at least ten times. This sequence joins TRBV7-9 and TRBJ1-2, with a tentative D call TRBD1 (6 bases). Trimming removed 5 bases at V and 7 bases at J, with 23 bases between. CDR1 is SEHNR, CDR2 FQNEAQ, per germline (reference sequence). The CDR3 is 16 residues long. The CDR3 DNA is TGTGCCAGCAGCCTGACAGGTGGTGGGGATATTGGTGGCTACACCTTC. It encodes CASSLTGGGDIGGYTF.

This rearrangement joins TRBV28 to TRBJ2-7; 7 nucleotides agree with TRBD1. J gave up 3 bases and V 3 bases, and 8 bases lay outside the gene matches. The V gene's germline CDR1 is MDHEN and CDR2 SYDVKM. This CDR3 comprises 15 residues. CDR3 in amino acids: CASSLVGTAFYEQYF. CDR3 coding DNA: TGTGCCAGCAGTTTGGTTGGGACAGCGTTCTACGAGCAGTACTTC.

This clonotype occurred many times. The J gene is TRBJ2-5, the V gene TRBV5-1; TRBD1 aligns across 7 bases. Germline assignment: CDR1 SGHRS and CDR2 YFSETQ. This CDR3 has 13 amino acids. V lost 2 bases and J lost 3; bases outside the gene matches: 1. The CDR3: CASSFTGEETQYF. CDR3 bases: TGCGCCAGCAGCTTTACAGGGGAAGAGACCCAGTACTTC.

The chain has TRBV3-1 and TRBJ2-2; D is unresolved. This CDR3 region has 14 residues. Germline V lookup: CDR1 LGHDT, CDR2 YNNKEL (reference sequence). Trimming cost V 1 base and J 5 bases, with 8 bases left between them. CDR3: CASSQGSITGELFF. The DNA for the CDR3 is TGTGCCAGCAGCCAAGGTTCGATAACCGGGGAGCTGTTTTTT.

The table lists this clonotype with a few counts. V gene TRBV5-6 combines with J gene TRBJ2-7; perhaps TRBD2 as D (6 bases). V was trimmed by 0 bases and J by 3 bases, leaving 10 bases between them. Germline lookup yields CDR1 SGHDT and CDR2 YYEEEE. The length of the CDR3 is 14 residues. CDR3 sequence (DNA): TGTGCCAGCAGCTTGGGACTAGTCCTCTACGAGCAGTACTTC. This sequence encodes CASSLGLVLYEQYF.

This clonotype was counted only a few times. The chain joins TRBV6-1 to TRBJ1-2; no reliable D call. V was clipped by 6 bases and J by 5 bases, with 19 bases between them. Germline CDR1 and CDR2: MNHNS and SASEGT. The CDR3 spans 15 residues. CDR3 amino acids: CASRPDSWRNYGYTF. In DNA form, the CDR3 reads TGTGCCAGCAGGCCCGACTCTTGGCGAAATTATGGCTACACCTTC.

The rearrangement uses TRBV11-2 and TRBJ2-1; D perhaps matches TRBD2 (5 bases). This CDR3 region has 16 residues. V was cut by 6 bases and J by 5 bases, with 20 bases left in between. CDR1 is SGHAT and CDR2 is FQNNGV in the germline V gene. CDR3 amino acids: CASRFSAELTNNEQFF. The CDR3 nucleotides read TGTGCCAGCAGGTTCTCAGCGGAACTCACGAACAATGAGCAGTTCTTC.

This clonotype has just a few counts. The rearrangement joins TRBV5-6 to TRBJ2-3; D is perhaps TRBD2 (6 bases). V lost 4 bases, J lost 1 base, and 16 bases lay in between. This CDR3 has 16 amino acids. The germline V gene has CDR1 SGHDT and CDR2 YYEEEE. The CDR3 reads CASSPPPGDRTDTQYF. CDR3 DNA sequence: TGTGCCAGCAGCCCGCCCCCGGGGGACCGCACAGATACGCAGTATTTT.

In this sample, this clonotype turned up a few times. CDR3 DNA: TGTGCCAGCAGCTTAGGGCCGGGTAGGGCCTACGAGCAGTACTTC. Translating it yields CASSLGPGRAYEQYF. This sequence joins TRBV11-2 and TRBJ2-7; no firm D call. The germline V and J ends were trimmed by 1 base and 2 bases, with 12 bases remaining between them. This CDR3 is built from 15 residues. Germline V lookup: CDR1 SGHAT, CDR2 FQNNGV.

This clonotype was counted a few times. The chain is built from TRBV12-3 or TRBV12-4 and TRBJ2-1; 14 bases fit TRBD2. V gave up 3 bases and J gave up 9 bases; unmatched junction bases: 4. CDR3 length equals 15 residues. CDR3 DNA: TGTGCCAGCAGTTTCGGGACTAGCGGGGGAGGTGAGCAGTTCTTC. It codes for CASSFGTSGGGEQFF.

This clonotype showed up many times. The chain combines TRBV28 with TRBJ2-3, with 7 bases matching TRBD2. Germline V gene data show CDR1 as MDHEN and CDR2 as SYDVKM. This CDR3 contains 13 residues. Germline trimming cut 7 bases from V and 3 bases from J; bases unmatched to any gene: 4. Here the CDR3 reads CASMGGGTDTQYF. CDR3 nucleotide sequence: TGTGCCAGCATGGGCGGGGGAACAGATACGCAGTATTTT.